This entry features one T cell receptor (beta chain) sequence. These data belong to a study of blood T cell repertoires in COVID-19. Germline V gene data show CDR1 as MDHEN and CDR2 as SYDVKM. V was shortened by 2 bases and J by 2 bases, with 6 bases between the two germline ends. The CDR3 length is 13 residues. As processed by the authors: Reference gene primer amplification in the assay estimated nucleated cell counts. Measured with immunoSEQ multiplex PCR; TCRdb has only the in-frame clones, and not every one. V, J and clone size derive from that table, while D and trimming were established from the DNA sequence. The sample includes approximately 290,000 clones, roughly 89% of them seen just once.

The receptor was isolated from a man aged 30 to 39 with acute or convalescent COVID-19. Sequencing input: peripheral blood. This chain connects TRBV28 to TRBJ1-1; D unresolved. The CDR3 is CASSLLRNTEAFF. In nucleotides, the CDR3 is TGTGCCAGCAGTTTACTAAGAAACACTGAAGCTTTCTTT.